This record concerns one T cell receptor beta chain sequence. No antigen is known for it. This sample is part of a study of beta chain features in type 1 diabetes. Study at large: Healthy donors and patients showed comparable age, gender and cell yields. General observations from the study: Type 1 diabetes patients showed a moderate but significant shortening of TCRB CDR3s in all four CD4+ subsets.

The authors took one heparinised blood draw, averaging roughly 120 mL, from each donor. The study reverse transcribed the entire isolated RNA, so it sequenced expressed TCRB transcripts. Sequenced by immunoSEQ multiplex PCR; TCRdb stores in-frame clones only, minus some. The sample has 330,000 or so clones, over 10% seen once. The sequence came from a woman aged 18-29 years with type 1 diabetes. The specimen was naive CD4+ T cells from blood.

This chain's CDR3 is CATSQGLAGVNEQFF. The CDR3 nucleotides are TGTGCCACCAGCCAGGGACTAGCGGGAGTAAATGAGCAGTTCTTC. V gene TRBV15 combines with J gene TRBJ2-1, with 14 bases fitting TRBD2. The trim removed 5 bases at V and 7 bases at J, leaving 4 bases unmatched. The length of the CDR3 is 15 residues. Germline V gives CDR1 LNHNV, CDR2 YYDKDF (reference sequence).